This TCR beta chain was identified during a study of control samples from healthy donors and cancer patients. The protocol was immunoSEQ multiplex PCR, while the TCRdb copy is restricted to in-frame clones and leaves out a portion. The sample comprises fewer than 90,000 clones, about 89% of which are singletons, and about a fifth rests with the top ten. This CDR3 contains 15 residues. Per the germline V gene, CDR1 is SGHVS and CDR2 is FQNEAQ. The germline V and J ends were trimmed by 3 bases and 0 bases, with 9 bases remaining between them. The chain carries TRBV7-8 and TRBJ1-5; D is unresolved. The clonotype comes from a man aged 50-60 years in good health. The source material was blood. CDR3 in amino acids: CASSFQVDSNQPQHF. CDR3 nucleotides: TGTGCCAGCAGCTTTCAGGTCGATAGCAATCAGCCCCAGCATTTT.